This T cell receptor beta chain was captured in a study of PD-L1 blockade in urothelial cancer. On the study more broadly: Males with urothelial cancer arising in the bladder constituted about 90% of the roughly 30 patients. Once treatment had started, blood was analyzed at 3 weeks (second dose) and again at 6 weeks.

Study observations and caveats: Pretreatment clonality of the blood TCR repertoire below the median was predictive of superior survival.

As for this clone: Its antigen is unidentified.

Sequencing was performed with immunoSEQ multiplex PCR; in TCRdb, only in-frame clones are kept and a portion is missing. The data contain 25,000 to 35,000 clones, approximately 86% of them seen just once; the ten biggest clones take up less than 2%. The CDR3 has 18 residues. The V and J ends lost 1 base and 5 bases, in that order; junction bases with no gene match: 6. Looked up from germline, CDR1 is SGHTA and CDR2 is FQGNSA. The sample consisted of PBMCs, taken around atezolizumab (anti-PD-L1) treatment. This receptor was obtained from a middle-aged man with urothelial cancer. The chain has TRBV7-2 and TRBJ2-2, with 14 nucleotides matching TRBD2. CDR3 sequence: CASSLGGLAGVSTGELFF. DNA of the CDR3: TGTGCCAGCAGCTTAGGGGGACTAGCGGGAGTTAGTACCGGGGAGCTGTTTTTT.